A single sample is the source of the 12 T cell receptor beta chains below, sequenced in a study of blood T cell repertoires in COVID-19. The repertoire was sequenced with immunoSEQ multiplex PCR; TCRdb's copy has only in-frame clones and lacks some. The sample has some 120,000 clones; about 87% are singletons. Sequenced input: peripheral blood. These receptors all stem from a woman between 50 and 59 years old with acute or convalescent COVID-19.

V usage is TRBV10-3 and J usage is TRBJ1-2; D not resolved. This CDR3 is 12 amino acids long. The V gene's germline CDR1 is ENHRY and CDR2 SYGVKD. The germline V and J ends were trimmed by 4 bases and 4 bases, with 7 bases remaining between them. The CDR3 nucleotides read TGTGCCATCAGTGCCGAGAGCTATGGCTACACCTTC. Translated, it gives CAISAESYGYTF.

This chain connects TRBV6-5 to TRBJ1-1; no clear D. The length of the CDR3 is 11 residues. Germline lookup yields CDR1 MNHEY and CDR2 SVGAGI. Written as DNA, the CDR3 is TGTGCTACTAGGCAGAACACTGAAGCTTTCTTT. Translating gives CATRQNTEAFF.

The chain couples TRBV29-1 to TRBJ2-7; 11 nucleotides match TRBD1. The germline V gene has CDR1 SQVTM and CDR2 ANQGSEA. V was clipped by 7 bases and J by 3 bases; unmatched bases: 5. The CDR3 totals 13 residues. CDR3 bases: TGCAGCGCACTGGGACAGGGGGTCTACGAGCAGTACTTC. This translates into CSALGQGVYEQYF.

There are a few counts of this clone. The chain employs TRBV30 and TRBJ2-7; 9 nucleotides align to TRBD1. V dropped 5 bases and J dropped 12; count of bases not matched to a gene: 2. The CDR3 contains 9 residues. Germline V gives CDR1 GTSNPN, CDR2 SVGIG (reference sequence). For the CDR3, the DNA is TGTGCCTGGGGACAGGGGCCGTACTTC. Encoded protein: CAWGQGPYF.

The chain uses TRBV19 and TRBJ2-1; D ambiguous. CDR3 length: 15 residues. The germline CDR1 and CDR2 sequences are LNHDA and SQIVND (reference sequence). Deletions cut 5 bases from V and 4 bases from J, with 15 bases between. The DNA for the CDR3 is TGTGCCAGTAGTCCCCGCTCTACTAATTACAATGAGCAGTTCTTC. As protein: CASSPRSTNYNEQFF. The whole variable domain, filled in from reference TRBV19 and TRBJ2-1, reads DGGITQSPKYLFRKEGQNVTLSCEQNLNHDAMYWYRQDPGQGLRLIYYSQIVNDFQKGDIAEGYSVSREKKESFPLTVTSAQKNPTAFYLCASSPRSTNYNEQFFGPGTRLTVL.

The J gene is TRBJ1-1, the V gene TRBV19; 10 bases map to TRBD1. This CDR3 has 16 residues. Trimming at V came to 5 bases and at J to 3 bases, leaving 9 bases not matched to a gene. In germline, CDR1 is LNHDA, CDR2 SQIVND (reference sequence). CDR3 residues: CASSPVDRGAYTEAFF. DNA for the CDR3: TGTGCCAGTAGTCCCGTGGACAGGGGGGCGTACACTGAAGCTTTCTTT.

The chain couples TRBV30 to TRBJ1-1; the D is unclear. This CDR3 contains 12 residues. V was clipped by 4 bases and J by 2 bases, with 8 bases between them. Germline assignment: CDR1 GTSNPN and CDR2 SVGIG (reference sequence). This chain's CDR3 is CAWMKLNTEAFF. CDR3 bases: TGTGCCTGGATGAAGCTAAACACTGAAGCTTTCTTT. The full variable domain, in which reference TRBV30 and TRBJ1-1 provide the parts outside the CDR3, is SQTIHQWPATLVQPVGSPLSLECTVEGTSNPNLYWYRQAAGRGLQLLFYSVGIGQISSEVPQNLSASRPQDRQFILSSKKLLLSDSGFYLCAWMKLNTEAFFGQGTRLTVV.

This clone was found a few times. V gene TRBV19 combines with J gene TRBJ1-1; 8 bases fit TRBD1. Germline V lookup: CDR1 LNHDA, CDR2 SQIVND (reference sequence). This CDR3 spans 14 amino acids. V was clipped by 3 bases and J by 5 bases; unmatched bases: 5. CDR3 residues: CASSIKQGGTEAFF. As DNA, the CDR3 is TGTGCCAGTAGTATTAAACAGGGGGGTACTGAAGCTTTCTTT.

As to this clone: The same CDR3 can be traced to other DNA sequences in this sample. The V gene is TRBV20-1, the J gene TRBJ2-7, with D possibly being TRBD1 (5 bases). The V and J ends lost 3 bases and 5 bases respectively, with 8 bases between them. Germline V gene sequence: CDR1 DFQATT, CDR2 SNEGSKA (reference sequence). This CDR3 has 11 residues. CDR3 bases: TGCAGTGCTAGGTCAGGGCACGAGCAGTACTTC. This gives the protein CSARSGHEQYF.

The chain combines TRBV2 with TRBJ1-2; D ambiguous. CDR3 length equals 13 residues. Trimming removed 0 bases from V and 6 bases from J, with 8 bases in between. CDR1 and CDR2 (germline): SNHLY, FYNNEI. The CDR3 reads CASSEARWDGYTF. As DNA, the CDR3 is TGTGCCAGCAGTGAAGCCAGGTGGGATGGCTACACCTTC.

The chain uses TRBV5-5 and TRBJ1-4; D is unresolved. The CDR3 consists of 13 residues. Between the trimmed V and J ends, which lost 3 bases and 0 bases, there was a span of 3 bases. Germline CDR1 SGHKS, CDR2 YYEKEE (reference sequence). CDR3 residues: CASSSTTNEKLFF. The CDR3 nucleotides read TGTGCCAGCAGCTCAACAACTAATGAAAAACTGTTTTTT.

This chain links TRBV30 with TRBJ2-5; 9 bases are shared with TRBD2. This CDR3 has 15 residues. Losses at the gene ends were 5 bases for V and 5 bases for J; bases not matched to a gene: 12. The germline gives CDR1 GTSNPN, CDR2 SVGIG (reference sequence). This chain's CDR3 is CAWSLRGRADETQYF. CDR3 coding DNA: TGTGCCTGGTCGCTGCGCGGGAGGGCAGATGAGACCCAGTACTTC.